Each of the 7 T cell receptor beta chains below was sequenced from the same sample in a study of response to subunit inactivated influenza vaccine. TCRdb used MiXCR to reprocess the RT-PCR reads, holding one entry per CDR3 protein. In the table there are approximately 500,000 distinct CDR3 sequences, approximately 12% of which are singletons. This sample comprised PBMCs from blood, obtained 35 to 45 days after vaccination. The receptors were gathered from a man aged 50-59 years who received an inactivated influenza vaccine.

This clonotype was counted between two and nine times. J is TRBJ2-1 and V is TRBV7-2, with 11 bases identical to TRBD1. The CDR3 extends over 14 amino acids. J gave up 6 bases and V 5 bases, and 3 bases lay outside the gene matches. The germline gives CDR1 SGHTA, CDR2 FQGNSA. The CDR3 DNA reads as TGTGCCAGCAGCGGACAGGGGGCGTTCAATGAGCAGTTCTTC. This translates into CASSGQGAFNEQFF.

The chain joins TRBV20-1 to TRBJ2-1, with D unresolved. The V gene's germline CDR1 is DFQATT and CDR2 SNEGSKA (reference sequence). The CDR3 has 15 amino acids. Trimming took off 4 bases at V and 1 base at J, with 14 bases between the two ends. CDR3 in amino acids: CSAIPAMVSYNEQFF. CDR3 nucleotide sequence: TGCAGTGCTATCCCGGCGATGGTATCCTACAATGAGCAGTTCTTC.

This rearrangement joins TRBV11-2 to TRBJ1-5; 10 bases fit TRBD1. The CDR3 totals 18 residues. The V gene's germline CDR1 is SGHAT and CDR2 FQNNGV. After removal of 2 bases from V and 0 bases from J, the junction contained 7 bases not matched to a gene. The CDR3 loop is CASSLTGTGEYSNQPQHF. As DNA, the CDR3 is TGTGCCAGCAGCTTAACCGGGACAGGGGAATATAGCAATCAGCCCCAGCATTTT.

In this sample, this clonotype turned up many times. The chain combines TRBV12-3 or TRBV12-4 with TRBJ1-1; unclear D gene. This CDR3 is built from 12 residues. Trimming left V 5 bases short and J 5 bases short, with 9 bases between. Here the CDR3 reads CASSLTRTEAFF. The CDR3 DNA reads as TGTGCCAGCAGTCTTACGAGGACTGAAGCTTTCTTT.

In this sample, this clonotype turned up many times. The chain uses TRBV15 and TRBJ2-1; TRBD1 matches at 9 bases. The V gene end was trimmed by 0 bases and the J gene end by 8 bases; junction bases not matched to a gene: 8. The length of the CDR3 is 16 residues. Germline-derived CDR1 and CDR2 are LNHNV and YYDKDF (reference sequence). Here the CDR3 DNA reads TGTGCCACCAGCAGAGACCGGGACAGGGTTGTCCATGAGCAGTTCTTC. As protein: CATSRDRDRVVHEQFF.

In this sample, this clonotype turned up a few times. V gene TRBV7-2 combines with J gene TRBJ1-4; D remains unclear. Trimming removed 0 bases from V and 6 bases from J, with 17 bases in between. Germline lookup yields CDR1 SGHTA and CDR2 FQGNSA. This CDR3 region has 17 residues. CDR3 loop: CASSLAHLRDGDEKLFF. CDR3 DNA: TGTGCCAGCAGCTTAGCCCACCTAAGGGATGGGGATGAAAAACTGTTTTTT.

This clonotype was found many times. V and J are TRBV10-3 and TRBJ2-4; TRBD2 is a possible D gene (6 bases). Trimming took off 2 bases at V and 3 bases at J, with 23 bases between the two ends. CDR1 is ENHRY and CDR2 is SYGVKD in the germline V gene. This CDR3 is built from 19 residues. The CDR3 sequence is CAISEQGALASGVKNIQYF. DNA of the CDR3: TGTGCCATCAGTGAGCAGGGCGCTCTAGCGAGTGGTGTCAAAAACATTCAGTACTTC.